This TCR beta chain was recovered during a study of T cells in Graves' hyperthyroidism and ophthalmopathy. Findings of the study overall: Ophthalmopathy was model-predicted a median around 6.7 months pre-onset.

Comments on this clonotype: Its target is unknown.

CDR1 is SQVTM, CDR2 ANQGSEA, per germline. V was clipped by 4 bases and J by 4 bases; unmatched bases: 2. This CDR3 is 13 amino acids long. Amplified TCR beta CDR3 regions came from RNA transcripts. The TCR CDR3 was amplified in a first-round RT-PCR using the HTBI primer set. TCRdb redid the calling of the multiplex PCR reads with MiXCR, one entry per CDR3 protein. This repertoire shows 500,000 to 650,000 distinct CDR3 sequences, over 45% found once; its top ten account for around 44%. The sequenced sample was peripheral blood or thyroid tissue (not recorded which). This TCR came from an adult woman with Graves' disease, either hyperthyroidism or ophthalmopathy (not recorded which). The genes are TRBV29-1 and TRBJ2-5, with TRBD2 identical over 11 bases. CDR3 sequence (DNA): TGCAGCGTTGGTAGCGGGAGGGCAGAGACCCAGTACTTC. It translates to CSVGSGRAETQYF.